This T cell receptor (beta chain) was found in a study of identical twins (dated by TCRdb to 2015 to 2016). Concerning the study at large: To test whether fetal clonotypes persist, the study used deep sequencing on TCR alpha and beta repertoires from monozygotic twins, unrelated adults of various ages, and cord blood. To rule out contamination, replicate twin experiments were performed at different times with different library preparation protocols. Results and caveats for the whole study, not just this receptor: Excess twin sharing in beta out-of-frame sequences was weaker because fewer shared sequences lowered the signal-to-noise ratio. Zero-insertion analyses could be partly confounded by invariant T cells such as MAIT and iNKT, though diverse VJ usage argued against such confounding for most clonotypes. Because the same donors could not be followed over many years, the conclusions depended on cross-sectional statistical analysis. Compared with coincidental sharing between unrelated individuals, an excess of low generation-probability sequences was observed among out-of-frame TCR alpha sequences shared between twins. Abundant cord blood beta clonotypes carried fewer insertions; young adult naive repertoires showed a weaker similar trend, while memory repertoires showed none. In monozygotic twins, recombination models systematically underestimated out-of-frame TCR alpha sharing, but the models matched the sharing seen between unrelated individuals.

Library preparation was by 5' RACE. Sequenced on an Illumina HiSeq 2000. A universal primer binding site was introduced by template switching, and a unique molecular identifier was present in the final cDNA, enabling accurate counting of TCR cDNA molecules. First-strand cDNA for TCR alpha and beta chains was synthesized from specific primers in the conserved constant-segment region. Each cDNA library was double barcoded, with a SMART-Mk sample barcode plus Illumina barcodes, to control for contamination. Two successive PCR steps introduced TruSeq adapter sequences along with Illumina sample barcodes. The TCR alpha and beta cDNA libraries were sequenced on the Illumina HiSeq platform using custom primers. Regarding the original processing steps: Unique molecular identifiers were extracted from raw reads with MiGEC, and CDR3 positions were determined with MiXCR. For each individual, recombination models were inferred using an EM algorithm with the repgenHMM and IGoR tools. Shared clonotypes were analyzed with the tcR package in R, and sharing was normalized by the product of cloneset sizes. To study raw recombination free of thymic and clonal selection effects, out-of-frame nonproductive sequences were analyzed. Using fastp at Q25 and MiXCR, TCRdb reprocessed the public reads and kept productive beta chains. Here each entry gathers all rows of one CDR3 protein and keeps the most common genes and DNA. These V and J calls derive from TCRdb rather than the authors' analysis. This sample lists about 730,000 distinct CDR3 sequences; about 20% were detected once. Around 4.5% of the sample comes from the top ten.

Regarding this clonotype: The specificity of this receptor is unknown. No qualities accompany the bases; no much larger clone lies one base away.

Unmatched junction bases come to 5, with V trimmed by 6 bases and J by 5 bases. The CDR3 holds 13 amino acids from the cysteine to the phenylalanine. Kept here is only the CDR3 DNA, which spans 39 bases and is read in frame from base 1. The germline V gene provides CDR1 SNHLY and CDR2 FYNNEI. Every donor was a healthy Caucasian. Three pairs of female monozygotic twins, all aged about 18 to 29 years, made up the twin cohort. Peripheral blood mononuclear cells were the source from which RNA for the TCR libraries was isolated. These data were likewise used in another study, on T cells expressing NK-cell markers. The second study's authors report: Fewer than ten donors provided sorted CD3+CD56+NKG2C+, CD3+CD56+NKG2C- and CD3+CD56-NKG2C+ T-cell subsets, whose TCR beta-chain repertoires were profiled. Seven of the eight sequenced donors were HCMV-seropositive and one was HCMV-seronegative. To restrict sorting to alphabetaTCR-expressing T cells, an anti-gammadeltaTCR antibody was added in several experiments. In six donors, the dominant CD3+CD56+NKG2C+ clonotypes were found to rank among the top 10 CD8+ clonotypes and to make up about 1.0-8% of CD8+ T cells. Those dominant clonotypes were again the most abundant among CD3+CD56-NKG2C+ cells in a handful of donors, at about 25-60.1%. Whether the expanded NKG2C-expressing T cell clones were specific for HCMV antigens was left unclear. The eight sequenced donors were randomly selected healthy volunteers, three men and five women. HCMV serostatus was determined by detecting HCMV-specific IgG in serum with a commercial ELISA kit. For a handful of donors, unsorted PBMC were also used to sequence bulk peripheral blood T-cell repertoires. MIGEC handled demultiplexing of the reads and grouping by UMI, while MiTCR was used to assemble and quantify clonotypes. To remove erroneous sequences, TCR cDNA sequences were retained only when supported by two or more reads. Downstream repertoire analysis used the tcR package, and clonotypes were matched across fractions by CDR3 nucleotide sequence plus V segment. VDJmatch was used to annotate antigen specificity against VDJdb, with one amino acid substitution in CDR3 permitted.

The TCR originated in a woman aged 18-30 years in good health. Sequencing was carried out using PBMCs. The V and J genes are TRBV2 and TRBJ2-5; a stretch of 8 junction bases matches TRBD1. Here is the DNA: TGTGCCAGCAGACAGGGGGTTCAGGAGACCCAGTACTTC. Protein translation: CASRQGVQETQYF.